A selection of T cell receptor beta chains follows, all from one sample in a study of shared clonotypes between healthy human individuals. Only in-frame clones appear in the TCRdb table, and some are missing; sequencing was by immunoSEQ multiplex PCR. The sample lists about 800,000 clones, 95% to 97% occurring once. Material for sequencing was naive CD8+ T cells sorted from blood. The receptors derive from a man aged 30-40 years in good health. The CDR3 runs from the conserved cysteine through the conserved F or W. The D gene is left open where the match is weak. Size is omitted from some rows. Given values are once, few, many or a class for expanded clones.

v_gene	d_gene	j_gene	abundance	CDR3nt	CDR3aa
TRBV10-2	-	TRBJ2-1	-	TGCGCCAGCAGTGAGTCCCGAGGGGTCTCCTACAATGAGCAGTTCTTC	CASSESRGVSYNEQFF
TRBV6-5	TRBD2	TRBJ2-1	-	TGTGCCAGCAGTAGCGGGAGGTCCTACAATGAGCAGTTCTTC	CASSSGRSYNEQFF
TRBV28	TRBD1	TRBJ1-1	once	TGTGCCAGCAGTACCCTTTTAGGACAGGGAATGAACACTGAAGCTTTCTTT	CASSTLLGQGMNTEAFF
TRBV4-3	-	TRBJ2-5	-	TGCGCCAGCAGCCAAGAAGGCCTAAGAGACATAGGGGAGACCCAGTACTTC	CASSQEGLRDIGETQYF
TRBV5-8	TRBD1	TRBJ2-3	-	TGTGCCAGCAGCTTGCCAGGGGGCAGCGGAGGCACAGATACGCAGTATTTT	CASSLPGGSGGTDTQYF
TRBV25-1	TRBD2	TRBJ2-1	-	TGTGCCAGCAGTCAGGGACTAGCGGGATCCAATGAGCAGTTCTTC	CASSQGLAGSNEQFF
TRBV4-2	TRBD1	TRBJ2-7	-	TGTGCCAGCAGCCAACCCGGGACAGGGGCCTACGAGCAGTACTTC	CASSQPGTGAYEQYF
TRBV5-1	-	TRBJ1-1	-	TGCGCCAGCAGCTTGTATTTGAACACTGAAGCTTTCTTT	CASSLYLNTEAFF
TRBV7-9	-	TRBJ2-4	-	TGTGCCAGCAGCGAGACAGATTCACTAGCCAAAAACATTCAGTACTTC	CASSETDSLAKNIQYF
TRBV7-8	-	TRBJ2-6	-	TGTGCCACCTTAGAGGGGCGTGGGGCCAACGTCCTGACTTTC	CATLEGRGANVLTF
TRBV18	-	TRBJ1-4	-	TGTGCCAGCTCACCATACGGGGCTCGTGGGGAAAAACTGTTTTTT	CASSPYGARGEKLFF
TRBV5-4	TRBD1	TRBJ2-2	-	TGTGCCAGCAGCCCCCAGACAGGGTGGGCGACCGGGGAGCTGTTTTTT	CASSPQTGWATGELFF
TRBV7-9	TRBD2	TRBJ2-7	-	TGTGCCAGCAGCTTAAGTCAAGTCGGGAGGCGGTACGAGCAGTACTTC	CASSLSQVGRRYEQYF
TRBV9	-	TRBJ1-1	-	TGTGCCAGCAGCGTAGGAACCGGCGGAAAAGGACGGAACACTGAAGCTTTCTTT	CASSVGTGGKGRNTEAFF
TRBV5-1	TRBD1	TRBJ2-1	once	TGCGCCAGCAGCTACGGGGACAGCTCCTACAATGAGCAGTTCTTC	CASSYGDSSYNEQFF
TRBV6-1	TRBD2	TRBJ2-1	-	TGTGCCAGCAGTGAATATGGCGGGAGGGGCAATGAGCAGTTCTTC	CASSEYGGRGNEQFF
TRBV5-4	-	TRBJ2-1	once	TGTGCCAGCAGCCATCTTCCCTACAATGAGCAGTTCTTC	CASSHLPYNEQFF
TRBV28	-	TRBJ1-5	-	TGTGCCAGCAGTTTATCCCGCCTCGGACAGAGCAATCAGCCCCAGCATTTT	CASSLSRLGQSNQPQHF
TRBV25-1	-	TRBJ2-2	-	TGTGCCAGCAGTGAAATGGCAGGGAAGTTCGGGGAGCTGTTTTTT	CASSEMAGKFGELFF
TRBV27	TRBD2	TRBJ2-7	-	TGTGCCAGCAGTCGTCACGGGACTAACTACGAGCAGTACTTC	CASSRHGTNYEQYF
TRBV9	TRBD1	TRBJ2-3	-	TGTGCCAGCAGCTTCACAGGGGGTGATTCAGATACGCAGTATTTT	CASSFTGGDSDTQYF
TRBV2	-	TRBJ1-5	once	TGCGCCAGCAGTGATTTGGTGGAGGCAGGGAGGCATCAGCCCCAGCATTTT	CASSDLVEAGRHQPQHF
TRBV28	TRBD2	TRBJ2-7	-	TGTGCCAGCAGTTTGCTCGCTAGCGGGGGTTACGAGCAGTACTTC	CASSLLASGGYEQYF
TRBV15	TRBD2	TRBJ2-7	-	TGTGCCACCAGCAGAGCCCTAGCGGGGGGGTCCTACGAGCAGTACTTC	CATSRALAGGSYEQYF
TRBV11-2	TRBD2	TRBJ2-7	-	TGTGCCAGCAGCTTAGAGCTAGCGGAGAACTACGAGCAGTACTTC	CASSLELAENYEQYF
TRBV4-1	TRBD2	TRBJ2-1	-	TGCGCCAGCAGTGGTACCTTAGCGGGAGGGCGCGATGAGCAGTTCTTC	CASSGTLAGGRDEQFF
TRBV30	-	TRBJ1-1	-	TGTGCCTGGAGTTTTGGTGTAGGGACTGAAGCTTTCTTT	CAWSFGVGTEAFF